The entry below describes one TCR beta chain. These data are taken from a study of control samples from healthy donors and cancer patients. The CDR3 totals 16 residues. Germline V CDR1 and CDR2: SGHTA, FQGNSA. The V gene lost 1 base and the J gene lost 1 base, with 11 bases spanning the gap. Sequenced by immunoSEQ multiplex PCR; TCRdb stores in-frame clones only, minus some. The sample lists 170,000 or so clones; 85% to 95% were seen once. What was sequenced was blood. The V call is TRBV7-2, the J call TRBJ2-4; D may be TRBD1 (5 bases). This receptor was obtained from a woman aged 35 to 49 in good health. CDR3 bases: TGTGCCAGCAGCTTAGAAGGGGCGTTGGCCAAAAACATTCAGTACTTC. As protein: CASSLEGALAKNIQYF.